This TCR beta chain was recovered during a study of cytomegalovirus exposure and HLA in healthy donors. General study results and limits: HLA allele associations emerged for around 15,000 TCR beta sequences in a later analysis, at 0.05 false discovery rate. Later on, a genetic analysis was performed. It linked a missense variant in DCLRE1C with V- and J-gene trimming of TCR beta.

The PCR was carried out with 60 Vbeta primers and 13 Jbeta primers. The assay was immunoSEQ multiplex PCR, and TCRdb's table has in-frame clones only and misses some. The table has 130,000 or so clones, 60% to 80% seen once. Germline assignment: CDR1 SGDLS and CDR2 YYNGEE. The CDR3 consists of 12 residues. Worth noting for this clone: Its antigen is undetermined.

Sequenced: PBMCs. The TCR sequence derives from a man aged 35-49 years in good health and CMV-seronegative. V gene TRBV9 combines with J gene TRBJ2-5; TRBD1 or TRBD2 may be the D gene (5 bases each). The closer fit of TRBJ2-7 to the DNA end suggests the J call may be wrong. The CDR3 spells CASSVGGGEQYF. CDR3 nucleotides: TGTGCCAGCAGCGTAGGTGGGGGCGAGCAGTACTTC.